This T cell receptor beta chain was observed in a study of T-cell reconstitution after alpha-beta-depleted transplantation in children. Using unique molecular identifiers, the investigators prepared the TCRbeta library. TCRdb called the PCR reads again in MiXCR, with one record for every CDR3 protein. The sample contains fewer than 400,000 distinct CDR3 sequences, about 20% of which appear only once. The sample holds many counts of this clonotype. CDR3 length: 16 residues. V lost 4 bases and J lost 3; bases outside the gene matches: 11. Looked up from germline, CDR1 is MGHDK and CDR2 is SYGVNS. The source was PBMCs from the stem cell graft donor, collected from the stem cell graft. The rearrangement uses TRBV25-1 and TRBJ2-7; 8 bases are a match to TRBD2. The receptor was derived from a human donor who donated a stem cell graft to a child with acute myeloid leukemia. CDR3: CASSAPGGGGNYEQYF. The CDR3 DNA reads TGTGCCAGCAGTGCCCCCGGGGGGGGCGGGAACTACGAGCAGTACTTC.